This T cell receptor beta chain is from a study of Ad26.COV2.S vaccination and SARS-CoV-2 variants. The study's findings and limits: An underestimation of total T cell responses may have resulted from the TCR breadth and depth analyses. People given the vaccine had a wider spike-specific TCR breadth than placebo recipients did.

As concerns this clone: Its antigen is unknown.

Assay used: immunoSEQ multiplex PCR; TCRdb lists only in-frame clones, some missing. The data contain 250,000 to 300,000 clones, more than 70% of them singletons. Germline V lookup: CDR1 SGHAT, CDR2 FQNNGV. The CDR3 spans 16 residues. Trimming removed 5 bases from V and 5 bases from J; junction bases left unmatched: 10. Specified treatment: about 20 received Ad26.COV2.S at low or high dose, single or two shots; 5 received placebo; per-sample allocation not given. Sampling was done on day 63 after the first vaccine or placebo injection. The rearrangement links TRBV11-2 to TRBJ2-3; 10 bases line up with TRBD2. The clonotype comes from a person aged 18 to 65 who received the Ad26.COV2.S COVID-19 vaccine or a placebo. Sequences were derived from peripheral blood, sampled in a trial of Ad26.COV2.S vaccine versus placebo. CDR3 loop: CASSPSSGGAIDTQYF. The DNA of the CDR3 is TGTGCCAGCAGCCCGTCAAGCGGGGGGGCAATAGATACGCAGTATTTT.